This T cell receptor beta chain was recovered during a study of T-cell reconstitution after alpha-beta-depleted transplantation in children. Study results and limitations: Newly produced T cells mostly accounted for T-cell counts and diversity one year post-transplant.

V was clipped by 5 bases and J by 8 bases; unmatched bases: 7. The CDR3 covers 14 residues. The germline V gene has CDR1 SGHVS and CDR2 FNYEAQ. Concerning this clonotype: Its antigen is not known.

Preparing the TCRbeta library involved the use of unique molecular identifiers. TCRdb re-called the PCR reads through MiXCR, storing one row per CDR3 protein. There are around 580,000 distinct CDR3 sequences in the sample; over 20% occur only once, and approximately 33% lies in the top ten. The sequence was obtained from a boy less than two years old with Wiskott-Aldrich syndrome, due to receive a stem cell transplant. The chain uses TRBV7-6 and TRBJ2-1; 9 nucleotides align to TRBD2. This specimen consisted of PBMCs, obtained before TCRalphabeta/CD19-depleted stem cell transplant. This CDR3 is CASSRSGSGDEQFF. Here the CDR3 DNA reads TGTGCCAGCAGCCGTAGCGGGAGCGGAGATGAGCAGTTCTTC.